This record covers a single T cell receptor beta chain. As originally analysed: Estimation of nucleated cell counts was performed using reference gene primer amplification. Clones were sequenced by immunoSEQ multiplex PCR, and TCRdb holds only the in-frame ones, with some missing. V, J and clone size derive from that table, while D and trimming were established from the DNA sequence. The sample yields about 170,000 clones, roughly 93% seen once. This sample stems from a study of blood T cell repertoires in COVID-19. Across the whole study: Both acute and convalescent COVID-19 samples were obtained from the United States, Italy and Spain. Sources were T cells, B-cell-depleted T cells, or PBMCs; the material itself was cDNA or gDNA.

CDR3 length equals 18 residues. Germline V gives CDR1 LGHDT, CDR2 YNNKEL (reference sequence). J was trimmed by 4 bases and V by 1 base; bases with no gene match: 12. The receptor's source is a woman in her 50s with acute or convalescent COVID-19. The J gene is TRBJ2-1, the V gene TRBV3-1 (or the pseudogene TRBV3-2); 8 positions match TRBD2. Material: peripheral blood. The CDR3 reads CASSQGVEAGERYNEQFF. The CDR3 DNA is TGTGCCAGCAGCCAAGGGGTTGAAGCGGGGGAGAGATACAATGAGCAGTTCTTC.